This record concerns one T cell receptor (beta chain) sequence. The antigen remains unidentified. These data belong to a study of Ad26.COV2.S vaccination and SARS-CoV-2 variants. Study overall: The COV1001 Ad26.COV2.S trial arm included the donor. Study outcomes and limitations: Once vaccination had occurred, spike-specific CD8+ and CD4+ T cell responses reportedly showed substantial breadth. Vaccine recipients surpassed placebo recipients in spike-specific TCR breadth.

This sample's treatment: approximately 18 received Ad26.COV2.S at low or high dose, single or two shots; several received placebo; per-sample allocation not given. It was on day 63 after the first vaccine or placebo injection that samples were taken. The germline gives CDR1 SNHLY, CDR2 FYNNEI. The CDR3 spans 16 residues. With 6 bases removed from V and 10 bases from J, the gap between germline ends came to 22 bases. Profiled with immunoSEQ multiplex PCR; TCRdb holds only in-frame clones, not every one. The table includes 350,000 to 400,000 clones, about 88% detected once. The chain carries TRBV2 and TRBJ1-6; a possible D gene is TRBD1 (5 bases). The clonotype comes from a person between 18 and 65 years old who received the Ad26.COV2.S COVID-19 vaccine or a placebo. The specimen comprised peripheral blood, sampled in a trial of Ad26.COV2.S vaccine versus placebo. CDR3: CASRELGPRVGSPLHF. The CDR3, as DNA: TGTGCCAGCAGGGAGCTGGGGCCCCGGGTTGGGTCACCCCTCCACTTT.